The 2 T cell receptor beta chains listed next were all sequenced from one sample in a study of blood T cell repertoires in COVID-19. Sequenced by immunoSEQ multiplex PCR; TCRdb stores in-frame clones only, minus some. The table lists under 300,000 clones, around 84% of them singletons. Sequenced material: peripheral blood. These receptors originate from a woman aged 40 to 55 who had recovered from COVID-19.

The gene calls are TRBV18 and TRBJ1-2; 9 bases align to TRBD1. The V gene's germline CDR1 is KGHSH and CDR2 LQKENI. V dropped 6 bases and J dropped 5; count of bases not matched to a gene: 10. This CDR3 contains 15 residues. The DNA of the CDR3 is TGTGCCAGCTCCCAAAACCGGGACAGGGAATATGGCTACACCTTC. Translated: CASSQNRDREYGYTF.

J is TRBJ2-2 and V is TRBV4-1, with 7 bases matching TRBD1. The CDR3 has 16 residues. V lost 4 bases to trimming and J lost 5 bases; unmatched junction nucleotides: 10. Germline V lookup: CDR1 MGHRA, CDR2 YSYEKL. The CDR3 DNA reads as TGCGCCAGCAGCCCAAACCTTTCAGGGGGAACCGGGGAGCTGTTTTTT. Protein product: CASSPNLSGGTGELFF.